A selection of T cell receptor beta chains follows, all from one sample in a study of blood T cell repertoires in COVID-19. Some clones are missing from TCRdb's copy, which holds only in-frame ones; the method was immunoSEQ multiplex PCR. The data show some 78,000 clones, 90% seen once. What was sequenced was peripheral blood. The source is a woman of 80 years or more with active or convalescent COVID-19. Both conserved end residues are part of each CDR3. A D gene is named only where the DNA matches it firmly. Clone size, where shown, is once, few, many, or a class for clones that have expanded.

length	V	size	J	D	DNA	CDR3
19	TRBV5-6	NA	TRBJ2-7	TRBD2	TGTGCCAGCCGGTTCAGGACAGGGATTACTAGCGGGAGTTTGGGGGAGCAGTACTTC	CASRFRTGITSGSLGEQYF
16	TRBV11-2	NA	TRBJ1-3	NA	TGTGCCAGCAGCTTAGTCCGGGGTCTTGCTGGAAACACCATATATTTT	CASSLVRGLAGNTIYF
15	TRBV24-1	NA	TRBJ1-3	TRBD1	TGTGCCACCAGTGACCCTAGGGGGCCTGGAAACACCATATATTTT	CATSDPRGPGNTIYF
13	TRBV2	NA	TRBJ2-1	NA	TGTGCCAGCAGCACAGGGCCGTCAGGTGAGCAGTTCTTC	CASSTGPSGEQFF
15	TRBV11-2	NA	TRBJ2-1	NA	TGTGCCAGCAGCCCTATCGGCGGCAATTACAATGAGCAGTTCTTC	CASSPIGGNYNEQFF
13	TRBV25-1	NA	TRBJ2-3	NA	TGTGCCAGATCGAGGGCCAGCACAGATACGCAGTATTTT	CARSRASTDTQYF
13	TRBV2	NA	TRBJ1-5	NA	TGTGCCAGCAGGAAGGACAGTAATCAGCCCCAGCATTTT	CASRKDSNQPQHF
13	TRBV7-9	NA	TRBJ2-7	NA	TGTGCCAGCAGCTTACAGGGGAGTAGGGAGCAGTACTTC	CASSLQGSREQYF
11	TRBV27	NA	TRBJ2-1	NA	TGTGCCAGCAGTTGGAGAAATGAGCAGTTCTTC	CASSWRNEQFF
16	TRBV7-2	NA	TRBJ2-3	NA	TGTGCCAGCAGCCTCCTTGTGGGCAGGGGCACAGATACGCAGTATTTT	CASSLLVGRGTDTQYF
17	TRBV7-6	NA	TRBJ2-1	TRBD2	TGTGCCAGCAGCTCCCGGACTAGCGGGAATAGCTACAATGAGCAGTTCTTC	CASSSRTSGNSYNEQFF
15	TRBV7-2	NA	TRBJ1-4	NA	TGTGCCAGCAGCTTATCTTGGAACAGAAATGAAAAACTGTTTTTT	CASSLSWNRNEKLFF
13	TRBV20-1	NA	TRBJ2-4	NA	TGCAGTGCTAGTACTTCGACTAGTTACATTCAGTACTTC	CSASTSTSYIQYF
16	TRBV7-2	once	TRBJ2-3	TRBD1	TGTGCCAGCAGCTTAGCGGGACAGGGGGTTGGAGATACGCAGTATTTT	CASSLAGQGVGDTQYF
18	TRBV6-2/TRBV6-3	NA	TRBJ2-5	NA	TGTGCCAGCAGTTACGGGTGGGGCACTCCTAGGGAGGCAGAGACCCAGTACTTC	CASSYGWGTPREAETQYF
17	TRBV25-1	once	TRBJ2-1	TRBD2	TGTGCCAGCAGTGATACATCCGGGACTAGCTTCTTGGGTGAGCAGTTCTTC	CASSDTSGTSFLGEQFF
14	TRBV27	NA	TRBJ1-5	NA	TGTGCCAGCAGTTTAACCGACAGTGATCAGCCCCAGCATTTT	CASSLTDSDQPQHF
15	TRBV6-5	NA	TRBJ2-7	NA	TGTGCCAGCAGTTACGGCCTAGACCGACCCTACGAGCAGTACTTC	CASSYGLDRPYEQYF
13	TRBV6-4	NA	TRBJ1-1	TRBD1	TGTGCCAGCAGTGCCGGACAGGCAACTGAAGCTTTCTTT	CASSAGQATEAFF
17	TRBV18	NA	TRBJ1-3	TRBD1	TGTGCCAGCTCACCCGGACAGGGATTGCCCTCTGGAAACACCATATATTTT	CASSPGQGLPSGNTIYF
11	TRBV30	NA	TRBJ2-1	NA	TGTGCCTGGAGTCTGGCATTCGAGCAGTTCTTC	CAWSLAFEQFF
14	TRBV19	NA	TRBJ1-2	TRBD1	TGTGCCAGTATTACCTCTCACTACAGGGGTGGCTACACCTTC	CASITSHYRGGYTF
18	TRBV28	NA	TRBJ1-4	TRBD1	TGTGCCAGCAGTTTTGAAGGGACAGGGCGTTCAACTAATGAAAAACTGTTTTTT	CASSFEGTGRSTNEKLFF
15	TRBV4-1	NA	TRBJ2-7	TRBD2	TGCGCCAGCAGGAAACTAGCGCTTAGCTCCTACGAGCAGTACTTC	CASRKLALSSYEQYF
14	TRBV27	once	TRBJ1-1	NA	TGTGCCAGCGGCCCATCTGGACAGAGTATTGAAGCTTTCTTT	CASGPSGQSIEAFF
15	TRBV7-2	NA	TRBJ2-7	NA	TGTGCCAGCAGCTTCAACTGGGACAAGAACTACGAGCAGTACTTC	CASSFNWDKNYEQYF
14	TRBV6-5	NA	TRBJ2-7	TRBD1	TGTGCCAGCAGTTTCCGGGACAGTTCCTACGAGCAGTACTTC	CASSFRDSSYEQYF
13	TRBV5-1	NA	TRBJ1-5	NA	TGCGCCAGCAGCTTGGCCGGTGATCAGCCCCAGCATTTT	CASSLAGDQPQHF
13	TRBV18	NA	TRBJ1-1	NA	TGTGCCGGGGCCCAGGGGCCGAACACTGAAGCTTTCTTT	CAGAQGPNTEAFF
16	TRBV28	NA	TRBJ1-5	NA	TGTGCCAGCAGGGGCCCCGGGGGGTATAGCAATCAGCCCCAGCATTTT	CASRGPGGYSNQPQHF
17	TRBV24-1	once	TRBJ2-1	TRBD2	TGTGCCACCAGTGATTGGGTGGCTAGCGGGAGACAGGATGAGCAGTTCTTC	CATSDWVASGRQDEQFF
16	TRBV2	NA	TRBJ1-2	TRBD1	TGTGCCAGCAGTGAAGTACGCCCGGGACAGGACTATGGCTACACCTTC	CASSEVRPGQDYGYTF
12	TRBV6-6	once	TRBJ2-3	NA	TGTGCCAGCAGCCAAATCACAGATACGCAGTATTTT	CASSQITDTQYF
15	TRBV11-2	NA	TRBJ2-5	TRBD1	TGTGCCAGCAGCACCGGGACAGGGGATGGGGTGACCCAGTACTTC	CASSTGTGDGVTQYF
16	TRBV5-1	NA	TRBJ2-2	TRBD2	TGCGCCAGCAGCTTGTTAGCGGGAGGGAACACCGGGGAGCTGTTTTTT	CASSLLAGGNTGELFF
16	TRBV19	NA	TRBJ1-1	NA	TGTGCCAGTAGTATAGGCCTAGGGGTCGGGAACACTGAAGCTTTCTTT	CASSIGLGVGNTEAFF
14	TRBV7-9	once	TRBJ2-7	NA	TGTGCCAGCAGCTCCCCCCCCCGCGCGTACGAGCAGTACTTC	CASSSPPRAYEQYF
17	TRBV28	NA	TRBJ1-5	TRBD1	TGTGCCAGCAGACTCCGGGACAGGGGACGGGGCAATCAGCCCCAGCATTTT	CASRLRDRGRGNQPQHF
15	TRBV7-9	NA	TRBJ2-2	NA	TGTGCCAGCAGGGGCCTAACCCTAAACACCGGGGAGCTGTTTTTT	CASRGLTLNTGELFF
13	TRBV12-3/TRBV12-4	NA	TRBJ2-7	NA	TGTGCCAGCAGTTTAGGAAGGGGAAGGGAGCAGTACTTC	CASSLGRGREQYF
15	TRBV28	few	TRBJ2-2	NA	TGTGCCAGCAGTTTGCCTGCGGGGAACACCGGGGAGCTGTTTTTT	CASSLPAGNTGELFF